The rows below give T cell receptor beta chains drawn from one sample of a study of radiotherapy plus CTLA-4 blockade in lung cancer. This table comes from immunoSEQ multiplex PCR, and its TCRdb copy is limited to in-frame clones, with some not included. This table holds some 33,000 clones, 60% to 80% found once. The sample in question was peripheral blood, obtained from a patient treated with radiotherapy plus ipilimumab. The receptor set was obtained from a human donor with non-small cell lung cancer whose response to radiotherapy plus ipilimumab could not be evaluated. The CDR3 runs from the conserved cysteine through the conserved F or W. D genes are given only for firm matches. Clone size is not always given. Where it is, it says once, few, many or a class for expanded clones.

CDR3nt: TGTGCCAGCAGCCTACCTTTAAGCCCCTACAATGAGCAGTTCTTC; CDR3aa: CASSLPLSPYNEQFF; v_gene: TRBV11-2; d_gene: .; abundance: .; j_gene: TRBJ2-1
CDR3nt: TGTGCTAGCAGCGGCACAGGGGGGACCGGGGAGCTGTTTTTT; CDR3aa: CASSGTGGTGELFF; v_gene: TRBV7-7; d_gene: TRBD1; abundance: .; j_gene: TRBJ2-2
CDR3nt: TGTGCCAGCAGCCTCGAGGAGGGAGCTCCCGCCGAGCAGTACTTC; CDR3aa: CASSLEEGAPAEQYF; v_gene: TRBV5-4; d_gene: .; abundance: .; j_gene: TRBJ2-7
CDR3nt: TGTGCCAGCACTGGACTAGACGACAATGAGCAGTTCTTC; CDR3aa: CASTGLDDNEQFF; v_gene: TRBV6-5; d_gene: TRBD2; abundance: .; j_gene: TRBJ2-1
CDR3nt: TGTGCCAGTAGTATGCAGGGACAGGTGAACACTGAAGCTTTCTTT; CDR3aa: CASSMQGQVNTEAFF; v_gene: TRBV19; d_gene: TRBD1; abundance: .; j_gene: TRBJ1-1
CDR3nt: TGTGCCAGCAGTTTATTTGGTGGGGGTACTAGCGGGACACACTACGAGCAGTACTTC; CDR3aa: CASSLFGGGTSGTHYEQYF; v_gene: TRBV27; d_gene: TRBD2; abundance: .; j_gene: TRBJ2-7
CDR3nt: TGTGCCAGCAGTGATTCCGAATTCCCCAAGCCCACAGATACGCAGTATTTT; CDR3aa: CASSDSEFPKPTDTQYF; v_gene: TRBV25-1; d_gene: .; abundance: .; j_gene: TRBJ2-3
CDR3nt: TGCGCCAGCAGCCTGGGCGGAGCGGGAGAGTACGAGCAGTACTTC; CDR3aa: CASSLGGAGEYEQYF; v_gene: TRBV5-1; d_gene: TRBD2; abundance: .; j_gene: TRBJ2-7
CDR3nt: TGCGCCAGCAGCCAAGTCCCGGACAGGGCCAACTATGGCTACACCTTC; CDR3aa: CASSQVPDRANYGYTF; v_gene: TRBV4-3; d_gene: TRBD1; abundance: few; j_gene: TRBJ1-2
CDR3nt: TGTGCCAGCCGTAGCGGGAGTGGTTACGAGCAGTACTTC; CDR3aa: CASRSGSGYEQYF; v_gene: TRBV6-1; d_gene: TRBD2; abundance: .; j_gene: TRBJ2-7
CDR3nt: TGCGCCAGCAGCATTGACAGGGATAATTCACCCCTCCACTTT; CDR3aa: CASSIDRDNSPLHF; v_gene: TRBV5-1; d_gene: TRBD1; abundance: .; j_gene: TRBJ1-6
CDR3nt: TGTGCCAGCAGCCCCCTGAACGACATAAACAATGAGCAGTTCTTC; CDR3aa: CASSPLNDINNEQFF; v_gene: TRBV5-4; d_gene: .; abundance: .; j_gene: TRBJ2-1
CDR3nt: TGTGCCACCAGGTCAGGGGGGCTATTCGAGCAGTACTTC; CDR3aa: CATRSGGLFEQYF; v_gene: TRBV28; d_gene: .; abundance: .; j_gene: TRBJ2-7